This T cell receptor beta chain was profiled in a study of blood T cell repertoires in COVID-19 (dated by TCRdb to the early 2020s). Some background on the complete study: The collaborator samples originated in the United States, Italy and Spain and spanned the acute and convalescent phases of COVID-19. The dataset comprised deeply sampled blood TCRbeta repertoires from subjects exposed to, actively infected with, or recovered from COVID-19. Sample metadata almost always included a de-identified subject ID, COVID-19 status, age in years and sex. HLA class I and class II types, where available, came from metadata supplied by the sample provider rather than from assay-based typing. The material from the prospective study consisted of cDNA or gDNA derived from T cells, B-cell-depleted T cells, or PBMCs. The repertoires were released in a freely available public database meant as a resource for research on the immune response to SARS-CoV-2. Samples were obtained from the ongoing ImmuneRACE study (first 160 participants) and from 950 to 1,500 subjects provided by 6 global collaborators.

What the study reported, not specific to this receptor: How much clinical and demographic metadata was included differed by source and by participant, and the metadata was provided uncurated.

Worth noting for this clone: The antigen this receptor binds is unknown. One base away there is no much larger clone; base qualities are not given.

At one collaborating source in Seattle, patients were enrolled during active infection and were followed longitudinally through the course of disease. The collaborating institutions used their own protocols to collect whole blood in K2EDTA tubes. For TCRbeta analysis, collaborator samples were shipped as frozen whole blood, as isolated PBMCs, or as DNA extracted from either sample type. The immunoSEQ Assay, a bias-controlled multiplex PCR, was used to amplify TCRbeta CDR3 regions from genomic DNA. On the authors' methods: Within the assay, amplification of reference gene primers was used to estimate how many nucleated cells each sample contained. Sequence reads were collapsed and filtered to measure the absolute abundance of every unique TCRbeta CDR3 rearrangement. For each sample, productive Simpson clonality was calculated as the square root of Simpson's diversity index over productive rearrangements. TCRdb took over this immuneACCESS table, retaining in-frame rearrangements with V and J assigned. Such tables are incomplete; in checked studies, under half of the missing clones stem from an unresolved V gene, and the remainder is unexplained. That table is the source of V, J and clone size, and D and trimming were worked out from the DNA. The table for this sample lists over 400,000 clones; roughly nine tenths of them were counted only once. The ten biggest clones cover 7.5% to 9.5% of the sample.

Based on the germline V gene, the CDR1 and CDR2 sequences are SGHRS and YFSETQ. The CDR3 starts with the cysteine, ends with the phenylalanine, and has 15 residues. Only the CDR3 DNA is retained, 45 bases long and in frame from the first base. V gives up 0 bases and J gives up 7 bases, and the segment between their germline ends measures 11 bases. The clonotype originates from a woman in her 50s with COVID-19, enrolled during active disease. Recombination linked TRBV5-1 to TRBJ1-6, with no confidently assigned D gene. Material for sequencing was peripheral blood. The DNA is as follows: TGCGCCAGCAGCTTGGGGCAGATCGGGAATTCACCCCTCCACTTT. It translates to CASSLGQIGNSPLHF.